This T cell receptor (beta chain) stems from a study of T cell responses to AZD1222 COVID-19 vaccine. Study-wide results and limits: Baseline seropositives among AZD1222 recipients totaled only five or six.

Per germline, CDR1 LGHNA and CDR2 YNFKEQ. V was shortened by 0 bases and J by 7 bases, with 9 bases between the two germline ends. The length of the CDR3 is 14 residues. Remarks on this clone: Its specificity is unknown.

Measured with immunoSEQ multiplex PCR; TCRdb has only the in-frame clones, and not every one. The sample holds some 39,000 clones, about 90% seen once. J is TRBJ1-4 and V is TRBV4-2; D remains ambiguous. This TCR derives from an adult who received the AZD1222 COVID-19 vaccine. The material was peripheral blood, obtained 28 days after the second AZD1222 dose. This chain's CDR3 is CASSQDWAGEKLFF. The DNA for the CDR3 is TGTGCCAGCAGCCAAGACTGGGCCGGTGAAAAACTGTTTTTT.